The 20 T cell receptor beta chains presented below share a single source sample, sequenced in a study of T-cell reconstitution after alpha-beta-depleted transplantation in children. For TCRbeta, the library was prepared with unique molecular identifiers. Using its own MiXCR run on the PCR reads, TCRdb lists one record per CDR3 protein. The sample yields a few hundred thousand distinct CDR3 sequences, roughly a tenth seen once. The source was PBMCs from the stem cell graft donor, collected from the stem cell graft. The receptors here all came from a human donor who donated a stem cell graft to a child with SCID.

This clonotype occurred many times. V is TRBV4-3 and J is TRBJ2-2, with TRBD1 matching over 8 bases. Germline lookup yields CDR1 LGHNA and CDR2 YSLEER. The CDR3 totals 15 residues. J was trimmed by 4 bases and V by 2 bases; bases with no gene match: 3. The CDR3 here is CASSQQGAATGELFF. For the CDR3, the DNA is TGCGCCAGCAGCCAACAGGGGGCGGCCACCGGGGAGCTGTTTTTT.

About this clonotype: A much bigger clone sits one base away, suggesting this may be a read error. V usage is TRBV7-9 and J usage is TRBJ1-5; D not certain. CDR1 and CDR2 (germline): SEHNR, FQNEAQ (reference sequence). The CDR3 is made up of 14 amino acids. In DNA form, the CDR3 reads TGTGCCACCAGCACAGCGGGAAACAATCAGCCCCAGCATTTT. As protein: CATSTAGNNQPQHF. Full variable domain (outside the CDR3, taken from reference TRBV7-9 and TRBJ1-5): DTGVSQNPRHKITKRGQNVTFRCDPISEHNRLYWYRQTLGQGPEFLTYFQNEAQLEKSRLLSDRFSAERPKGSFSTLEIQRTEQGDSAMYLCATSTAGNNQPQHFGDGTRLSIL.

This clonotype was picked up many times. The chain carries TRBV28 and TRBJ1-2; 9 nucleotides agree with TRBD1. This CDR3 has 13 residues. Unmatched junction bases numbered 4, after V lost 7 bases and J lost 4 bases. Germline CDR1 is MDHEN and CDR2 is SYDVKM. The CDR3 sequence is CASKMGQGYGYTF. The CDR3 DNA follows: TGTGCCAGCAAAATGGGACAGGGCTATGGCTACACCTTC.

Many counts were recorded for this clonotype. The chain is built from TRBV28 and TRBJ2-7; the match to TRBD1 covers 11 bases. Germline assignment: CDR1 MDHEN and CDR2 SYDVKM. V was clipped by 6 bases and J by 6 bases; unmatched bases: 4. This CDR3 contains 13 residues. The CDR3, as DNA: TGTGCCAGCAGCTCCGGGACAGGGGGCGAGCAGTACTTC. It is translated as CASSSGTGGEQYF. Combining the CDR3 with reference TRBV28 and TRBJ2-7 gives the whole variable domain DVKVTQSSRYLVKRTGEKVFLECVQDMDHENMFWYRQDPGLGLRLIYFSYDVKMKEKGDIPEGYSVSREKKERFSLILESASTNQTSMYLCASSSGTGGEQYFGPGTRLTVT.

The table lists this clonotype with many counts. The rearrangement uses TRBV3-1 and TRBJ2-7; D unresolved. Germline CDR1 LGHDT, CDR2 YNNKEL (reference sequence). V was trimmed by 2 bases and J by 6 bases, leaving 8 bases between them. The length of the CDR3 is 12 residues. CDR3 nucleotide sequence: TGTGCCAGCAGCCAATTCGGCCTCGAGCAGTACTTC. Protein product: CASSQFGLEQYF.

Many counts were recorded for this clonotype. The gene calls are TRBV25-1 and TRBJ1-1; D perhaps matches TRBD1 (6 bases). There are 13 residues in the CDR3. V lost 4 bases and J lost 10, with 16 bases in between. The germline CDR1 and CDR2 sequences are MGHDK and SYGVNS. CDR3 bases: TGTGCCAGCAGTGCAAGGACAGCCACGGCAGCTTTCTTT. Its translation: CASSARTATAAFF.

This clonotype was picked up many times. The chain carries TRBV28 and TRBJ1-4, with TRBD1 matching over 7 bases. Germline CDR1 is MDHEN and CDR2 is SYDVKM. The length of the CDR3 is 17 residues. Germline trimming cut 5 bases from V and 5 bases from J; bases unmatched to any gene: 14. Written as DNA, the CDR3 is TGTGCCAGCAGTCTACAGGGGATTGGGGTTGTGAATGAAAAACTGTTTTTT. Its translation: CASSLQGIGVVNEKLFF.

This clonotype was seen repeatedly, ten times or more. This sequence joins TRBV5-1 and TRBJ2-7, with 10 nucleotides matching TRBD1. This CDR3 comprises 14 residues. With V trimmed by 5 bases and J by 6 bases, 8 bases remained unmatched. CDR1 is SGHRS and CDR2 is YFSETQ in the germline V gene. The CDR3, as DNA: TGCGCCAGCAGTTTGAGACAGGGGGCGGGCGAGCAGTACTTC. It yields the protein CASSLRQGAGEQYF.

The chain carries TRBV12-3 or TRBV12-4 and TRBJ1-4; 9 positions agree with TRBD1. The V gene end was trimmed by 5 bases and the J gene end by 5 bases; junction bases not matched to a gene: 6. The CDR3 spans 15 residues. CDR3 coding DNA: TGTGCCAGCAGTCCCGGACAGGGGCGCAATGAAAAACTGTTTTTT. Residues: CASSPGQGRNEKLFF.

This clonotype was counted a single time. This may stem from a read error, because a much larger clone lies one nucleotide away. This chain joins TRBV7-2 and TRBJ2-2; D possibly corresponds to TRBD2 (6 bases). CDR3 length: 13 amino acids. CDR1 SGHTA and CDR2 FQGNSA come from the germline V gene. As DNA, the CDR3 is TGTGCCAGCAGCTCCGCTACCGGCGGGGAGCTGTTATTT. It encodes CASSSATGGELLF.

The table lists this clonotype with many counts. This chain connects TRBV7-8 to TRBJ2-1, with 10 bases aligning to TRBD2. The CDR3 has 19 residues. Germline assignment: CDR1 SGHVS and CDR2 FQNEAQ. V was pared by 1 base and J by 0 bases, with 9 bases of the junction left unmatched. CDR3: CASSLVLAGGQSSYNEQFF. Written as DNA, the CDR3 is TGTGCCAGCAGCTTAGTCTTAGCGGGGGGCCAAAGCTCCTACAATGAGCAGTTCTTC.

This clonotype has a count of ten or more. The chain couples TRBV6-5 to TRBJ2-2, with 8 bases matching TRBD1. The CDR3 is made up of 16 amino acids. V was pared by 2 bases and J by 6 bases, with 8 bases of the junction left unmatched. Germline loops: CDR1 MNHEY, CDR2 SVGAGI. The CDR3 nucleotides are TGTGCCAGCAGTTACGGACAGGGTCGGCTGGCCGGGGAGCTGTTTTTT. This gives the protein CASSYGQGRLAGELFF.

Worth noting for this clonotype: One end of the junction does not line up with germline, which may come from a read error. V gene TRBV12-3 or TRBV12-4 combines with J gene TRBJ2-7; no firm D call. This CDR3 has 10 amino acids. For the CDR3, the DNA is TGTGCCAGTGAGATCTACGAGCAATACTTC. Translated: CASEIYEQYF.

DNA of the CDR3: TGTGCCAGCAGCCCCGGGACAGTCTGTAGCAATCAGCCCCAGCATTTT. Its protein product is CASSPGTVCSNQPQHF. J is TRBJ1-5 and V is TRBV12-3 or TRBV12-4, with 7 bases aligning to TRBD1. V lost 6 bases to trimming and J lost 0 bases; unmatched junction nucleotides: 8. This CDR3 is 16 amino acids long.

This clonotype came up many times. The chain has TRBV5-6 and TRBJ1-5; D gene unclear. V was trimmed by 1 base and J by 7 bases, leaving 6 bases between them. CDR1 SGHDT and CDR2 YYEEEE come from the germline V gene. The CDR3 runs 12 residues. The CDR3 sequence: CASSLWGQPQHF. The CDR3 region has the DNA TGTGCCAGCAGCTTGTGGGGACAGCCCCAGCATTTT. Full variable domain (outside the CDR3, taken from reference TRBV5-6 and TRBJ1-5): DAGVTQSPTHLIKTRGQQVTLRCSPKSGHDTVSWYQQALGQGPQFIFQYYEEEERQRGNFPDRFSGHQFPNYSSELNVNALLLGDSALYLCASSLWGQPQHFGDGTRLSIL.

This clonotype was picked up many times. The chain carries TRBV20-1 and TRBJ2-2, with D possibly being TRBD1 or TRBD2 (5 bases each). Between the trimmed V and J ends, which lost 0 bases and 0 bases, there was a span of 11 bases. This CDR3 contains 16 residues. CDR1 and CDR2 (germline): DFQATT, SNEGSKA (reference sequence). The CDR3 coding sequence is TGCAGTGCTAGAGATTCGGGACGTTCGAACACCGGGGAGCTGTTTTTT. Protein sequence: CSARDSGRSNTGELFF.

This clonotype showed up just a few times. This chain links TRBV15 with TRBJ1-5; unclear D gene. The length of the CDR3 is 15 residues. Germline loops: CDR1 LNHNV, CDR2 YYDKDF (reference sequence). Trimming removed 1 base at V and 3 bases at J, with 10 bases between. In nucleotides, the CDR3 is TGTGCCACCAGCAGAGCCTGGACTTCCAATCAGCCCCAGCATTTT. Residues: CATSRAWTSNQPQHF. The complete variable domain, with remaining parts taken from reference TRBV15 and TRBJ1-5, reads DAMVIQNPRYQVTQFGKPVTLSCSQTLNHNVMYWYQQKSSQAPKLLFHYYDKDFNNEADTPDNFQSRRPNTSFCFLDIRSPGLGDTAMYLCATSRAWTSNQPQHFGDGTRLSIL.

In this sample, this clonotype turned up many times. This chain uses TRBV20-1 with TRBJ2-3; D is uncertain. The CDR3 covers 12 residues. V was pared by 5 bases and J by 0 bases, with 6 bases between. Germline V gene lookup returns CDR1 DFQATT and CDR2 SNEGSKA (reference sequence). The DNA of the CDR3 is TGCAGTGCTCTCTCCAGCACAGATACGCAGTATTTT. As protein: CSALSSTDTQYF.

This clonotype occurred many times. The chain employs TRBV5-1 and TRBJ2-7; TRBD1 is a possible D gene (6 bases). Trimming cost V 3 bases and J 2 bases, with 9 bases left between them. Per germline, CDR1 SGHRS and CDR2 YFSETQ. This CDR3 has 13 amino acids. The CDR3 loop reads CASSSGQTYEQYF. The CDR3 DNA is TGCGCCAGCAGCTCCGGACAGACCTACGAGCAGTACTTC.

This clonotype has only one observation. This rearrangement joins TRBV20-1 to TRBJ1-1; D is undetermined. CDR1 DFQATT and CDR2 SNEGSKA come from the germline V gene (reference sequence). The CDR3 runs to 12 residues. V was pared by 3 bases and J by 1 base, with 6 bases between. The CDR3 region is CSASVGNTEAFF. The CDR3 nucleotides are TGCAGTGCTAGTGTAGGGAACACTGAAGCTTTCTTT.